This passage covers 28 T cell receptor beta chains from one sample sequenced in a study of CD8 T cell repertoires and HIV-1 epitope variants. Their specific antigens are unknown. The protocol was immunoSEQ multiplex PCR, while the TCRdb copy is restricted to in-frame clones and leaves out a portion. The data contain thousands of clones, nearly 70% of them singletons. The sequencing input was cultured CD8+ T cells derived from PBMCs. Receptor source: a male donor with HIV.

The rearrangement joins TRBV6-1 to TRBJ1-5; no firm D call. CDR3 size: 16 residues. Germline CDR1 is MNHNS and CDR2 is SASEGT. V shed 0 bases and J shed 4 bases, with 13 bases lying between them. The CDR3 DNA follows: TGTGCCAGCAGTGAAGCGGTGATTTGGGAAAATCAGCCCCAGCATTTT. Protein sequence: CASSEAVIWENQPQHF.

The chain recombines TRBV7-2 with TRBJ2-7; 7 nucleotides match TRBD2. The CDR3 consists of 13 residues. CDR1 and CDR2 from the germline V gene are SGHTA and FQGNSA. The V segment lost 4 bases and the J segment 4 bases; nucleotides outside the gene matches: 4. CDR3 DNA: TGTGCCAGCAGCTCGACTAGCAGGTACGAGCAGTACTTC. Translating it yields CASSSTSRYEQYF.

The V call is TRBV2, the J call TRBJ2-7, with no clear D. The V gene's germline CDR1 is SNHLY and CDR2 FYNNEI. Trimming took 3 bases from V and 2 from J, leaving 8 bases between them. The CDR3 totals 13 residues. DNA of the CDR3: TGTGCCAGCAGTGATAACGGTGCCTACGAGCAGTACTTC. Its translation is CASSDNGAYEQYF. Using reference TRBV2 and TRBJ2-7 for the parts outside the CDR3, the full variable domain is EPEVTQTPSHQVTQMGQEVILRCVPISNHLYFYWYRQILGQKVEFLVSFYNNEISEKSEIFDDQFSVERPDGSNFTLKIRSTKLEDSAMYFCASSDNGAYEQYFGPGTRLTVT.

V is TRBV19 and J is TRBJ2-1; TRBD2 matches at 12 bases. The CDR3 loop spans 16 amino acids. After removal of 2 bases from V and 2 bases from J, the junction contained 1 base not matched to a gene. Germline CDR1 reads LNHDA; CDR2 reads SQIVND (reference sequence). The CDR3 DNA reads TGTGCCAGTAGTATACGGACTAGCGGGACCTACAATGAGCAGTTCTTC. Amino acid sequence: CASSIRTSGTYNEQFF.

In DNA form, the CDR3 reads TGCGCCAGCAGTGAAGGGTACTCCTACGAGCAGTACTTC. It codes for CASSEGYSYEQYF. This chain joins TRBV10-2 and TRBJ2-7; D unclear. The CDR3 contains 13 residues. The germline gives CDR1 WSHSY, CDR2 SAAADI. V gave up 3 bases and J gave up 0 bases, with 6 bases separating them.

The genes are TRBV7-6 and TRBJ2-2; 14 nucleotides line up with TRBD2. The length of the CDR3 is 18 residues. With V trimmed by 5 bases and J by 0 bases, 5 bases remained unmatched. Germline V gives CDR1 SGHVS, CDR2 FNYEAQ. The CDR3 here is CASSPGLAGAANTGELFF. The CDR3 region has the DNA TGTGCCAGCAGCCCGGGACTAGCGGGGGCCGCGAACACCGGGGAGCTGTTTTTT.

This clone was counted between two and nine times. CDR3 bases: TGTGCCACCGGGGGGGATCCAGCCTATGGCTACACCTTC. Amino acids: CATGGDPAYGYTF. The chain combines TRBV7-9 with TRBJ1-2; a weak D match, TRBD1 (5 bases). The CDR3 is 13 residues long. V was cut by 10 bases and J by 4 bases, with 16 bases left in between. Germline V gene sequence: CDR1 SEHNR, CDR2 FQNEAQ (reference sequence).

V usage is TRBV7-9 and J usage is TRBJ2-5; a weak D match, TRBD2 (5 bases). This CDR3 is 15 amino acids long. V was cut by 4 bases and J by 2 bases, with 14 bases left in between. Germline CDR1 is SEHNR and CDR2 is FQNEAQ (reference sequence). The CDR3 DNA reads TGTGCCAGCAGCTCCGCCGGGATAGATCAAGAGACCCAGTACTTC. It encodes CASSSAGIDQETQYF.

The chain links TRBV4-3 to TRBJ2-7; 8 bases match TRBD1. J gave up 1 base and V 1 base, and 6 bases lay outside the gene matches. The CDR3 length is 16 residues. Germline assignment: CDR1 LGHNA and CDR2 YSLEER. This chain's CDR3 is CASSQGWRQGSYEQYF. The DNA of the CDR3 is TGCGCCAGCAGCCAAGGTTGGAGACAGGGGTCCTACGAGCAGTACTTC.

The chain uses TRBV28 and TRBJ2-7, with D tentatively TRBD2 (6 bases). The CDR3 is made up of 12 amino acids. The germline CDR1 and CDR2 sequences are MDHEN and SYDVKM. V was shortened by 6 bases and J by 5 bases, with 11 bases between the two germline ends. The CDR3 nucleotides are TGTGCCAGCAGCCCAACGGGGGACGAGCAGTACTTC. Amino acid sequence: CASSPTGDEQYF.

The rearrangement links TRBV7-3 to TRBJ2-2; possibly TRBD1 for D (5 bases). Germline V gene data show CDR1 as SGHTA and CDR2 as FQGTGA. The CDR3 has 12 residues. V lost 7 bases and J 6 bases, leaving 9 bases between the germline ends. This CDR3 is CASNEGAGELFF. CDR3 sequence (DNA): TGTGCCAGCAACGAAGGGGCCGGGGAGCTGTTTTTT.

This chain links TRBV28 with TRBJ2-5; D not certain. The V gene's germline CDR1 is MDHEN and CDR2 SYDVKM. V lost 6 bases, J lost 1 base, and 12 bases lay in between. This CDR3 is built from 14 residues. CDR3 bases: TGTGCCAGCAGACTCATTCAGGCCCAAGAGACCCAGTACTTC. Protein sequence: CASRLIQAQETQYF.

The CDR3 DNA follows: TGTGCCAGCAGAGGACAGTTAGGATTCCAGACCCAGTACTTC. It is translated as CASRGQLGFQTQYF. The chain carries TRBV2 and TRBJ2-5; tentative D call: TRBD1 (6 bases). Trimming cost V 6 bases and J 6 bases, with 17 bases left between them. The germline V gene encodes CDR1 SNHLY and CDR2 FYNNEI. This CDR3 spans 14 amino acids.

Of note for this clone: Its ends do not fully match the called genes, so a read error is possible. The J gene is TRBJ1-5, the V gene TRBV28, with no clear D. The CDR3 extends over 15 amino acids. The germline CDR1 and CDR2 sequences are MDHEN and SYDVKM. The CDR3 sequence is CTSSPDKDPNQPQHF. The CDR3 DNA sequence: TGTACCAGCAGTCCTGACAAAGACCCCAATCAGCCCCAGCATTTT.

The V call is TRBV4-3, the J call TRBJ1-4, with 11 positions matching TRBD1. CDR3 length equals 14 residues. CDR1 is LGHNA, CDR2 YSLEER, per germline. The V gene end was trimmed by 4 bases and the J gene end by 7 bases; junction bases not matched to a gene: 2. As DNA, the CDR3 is TGCGCCAGCAGCCTGGGACAGGGGGTTGAAAAACTGTTTTTT. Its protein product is CASSLGQGVEKLFF.

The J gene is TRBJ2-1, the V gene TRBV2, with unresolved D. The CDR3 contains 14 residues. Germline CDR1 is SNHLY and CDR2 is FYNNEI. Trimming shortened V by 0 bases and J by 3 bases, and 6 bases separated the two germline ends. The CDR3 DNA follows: TGTGCCAGCAGTGAAGCGGGCGGCTACAATGAGCAGTTCTTC. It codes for CASSEAGGYNEQFF.

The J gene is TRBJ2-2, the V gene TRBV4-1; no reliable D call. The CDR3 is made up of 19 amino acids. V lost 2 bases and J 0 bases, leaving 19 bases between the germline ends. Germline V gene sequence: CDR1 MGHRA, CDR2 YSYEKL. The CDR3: CASSQYVVGQFANTGELFF. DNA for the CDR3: TGCGCCAGCAGCCAATACGTGGTCGGGCAGTTCGCGAACACCGGGGAGCTGTTTTTT.

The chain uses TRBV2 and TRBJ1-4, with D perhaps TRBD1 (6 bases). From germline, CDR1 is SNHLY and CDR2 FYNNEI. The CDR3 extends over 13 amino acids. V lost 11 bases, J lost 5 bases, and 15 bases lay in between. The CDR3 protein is CAWGGQTNEKLFF. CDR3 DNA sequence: TGTGCCTGGGGGGGGCAGACCAATGAAAAACTGTTTTTT.

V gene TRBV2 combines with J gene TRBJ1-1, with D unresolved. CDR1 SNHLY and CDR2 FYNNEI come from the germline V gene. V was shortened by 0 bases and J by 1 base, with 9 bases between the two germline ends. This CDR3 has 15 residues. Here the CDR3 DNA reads TGTGCCAGCAGTGAAGCTGGAGATCCGAACACTGAAGCTTTCTTT. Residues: CASSEAGDPNTEAFF.

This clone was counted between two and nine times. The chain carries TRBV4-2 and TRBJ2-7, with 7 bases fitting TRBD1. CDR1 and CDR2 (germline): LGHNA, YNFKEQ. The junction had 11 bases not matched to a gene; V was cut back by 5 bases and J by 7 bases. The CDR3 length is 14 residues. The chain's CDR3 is CASSLGQYLREQYF. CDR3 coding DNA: TGTGCCAGCAGCTTGGGACAGTACCTTCGTGAGCAGTACTTC.

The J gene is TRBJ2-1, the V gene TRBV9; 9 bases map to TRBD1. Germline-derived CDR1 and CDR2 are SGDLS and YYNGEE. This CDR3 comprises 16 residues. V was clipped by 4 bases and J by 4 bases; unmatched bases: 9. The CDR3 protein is CASSPETGGYYNEQFF. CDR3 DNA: TGTGCCAGCAGCCCTGAGACAGGGGGTTATTACAATGAGCAGTTCTTC.

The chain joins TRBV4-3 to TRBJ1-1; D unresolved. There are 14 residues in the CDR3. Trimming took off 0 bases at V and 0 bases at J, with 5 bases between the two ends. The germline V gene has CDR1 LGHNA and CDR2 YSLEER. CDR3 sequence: CASSQEPMNTEAFF. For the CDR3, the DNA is TGCGCCAGCAGCCAAGAACCCATGAACACTGAAGCTTTCTTT.

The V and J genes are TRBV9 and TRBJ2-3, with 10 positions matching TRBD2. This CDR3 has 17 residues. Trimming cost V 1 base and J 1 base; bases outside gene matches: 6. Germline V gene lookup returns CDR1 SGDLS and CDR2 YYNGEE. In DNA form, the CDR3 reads TGTGCCAGCAGCGTAAGGAGCGGGGGGGCTGGCACAGATACGCAGTATTTT. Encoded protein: CASSVRSGGAGTDTQYF.

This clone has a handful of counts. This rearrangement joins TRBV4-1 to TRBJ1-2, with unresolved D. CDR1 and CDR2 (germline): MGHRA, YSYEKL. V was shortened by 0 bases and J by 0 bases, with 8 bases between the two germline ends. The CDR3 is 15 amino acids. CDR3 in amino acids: CASSQDPNPNYGYTF. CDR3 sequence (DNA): TGCGCCAGCAGCCAAGACCCCAACCCTAACTATGGCTACACCTTC.

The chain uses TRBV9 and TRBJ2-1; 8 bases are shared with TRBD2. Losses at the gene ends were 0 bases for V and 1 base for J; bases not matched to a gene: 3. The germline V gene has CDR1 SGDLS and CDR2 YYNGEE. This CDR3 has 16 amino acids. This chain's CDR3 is CASSVGLAGSYNEQFF. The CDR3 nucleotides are TGTGCCAGCAGCGTAGGGCTAGCGGGTTCCTACAATGAGCAGTTCTTC. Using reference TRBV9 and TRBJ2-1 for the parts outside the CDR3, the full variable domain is DSGVTQTPKHLITATGQRVTLRCSPRSGDLSVYWYQQSLDQGLQFLIQYYNGEERAKGNILERFSAQQFPDLHSELNLSSLELGDSALYFCASSVGLAGSYNEQFFGPGTRLTVL.

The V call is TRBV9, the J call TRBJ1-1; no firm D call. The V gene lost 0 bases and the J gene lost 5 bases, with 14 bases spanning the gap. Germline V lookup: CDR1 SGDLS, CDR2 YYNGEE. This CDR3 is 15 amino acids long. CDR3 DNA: TGTGCCAGCAGCGTAGGGACTCTCGGGGAAACTGAAGCTTTCTTT. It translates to CASSVGTLGETEAFF.

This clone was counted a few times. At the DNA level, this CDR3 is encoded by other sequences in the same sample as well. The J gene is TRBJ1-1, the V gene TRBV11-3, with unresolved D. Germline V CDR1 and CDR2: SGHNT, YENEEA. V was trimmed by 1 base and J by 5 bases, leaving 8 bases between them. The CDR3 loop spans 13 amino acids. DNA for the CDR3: TGTGCCAGCAGCTTAGGGGGAAATACTGAAGCTTTCTTT. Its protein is CASSLGGNTEAFF.

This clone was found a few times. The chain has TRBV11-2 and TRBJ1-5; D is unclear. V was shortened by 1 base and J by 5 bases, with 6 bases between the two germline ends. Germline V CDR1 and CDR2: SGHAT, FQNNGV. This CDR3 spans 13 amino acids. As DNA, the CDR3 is TGTGCCAGCAGCTTAGGCGGGGATCAGCCCCAGCATTTT. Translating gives CASSLGGDQPQHF.